This T cell receptor (beta chain) was found in a study of CD8 T cells in ankylosing spondylitis. Study-level findings and limits: The disease-linked clones had a CD8+ phenotype and low blood frequencies. In ankylosing spondylitis patients, matched synovial fluid reportedly showed significant enrichment of disease-linked clones. Characteristic of ankylosing spondylitis blood, it appeared, was a TCR beta motif comprising several highly homologous variants. Some of these motif variants have turned up before, in reports on reactive arthritis synovial fluid and blood.

A quantitative 5'-RACE method, one with molecular barcodes, was used to make TCR beta libraries. TCRdb processed the 5' RACE reads anew with MiXCR; each CDR3 protein has one entry. This sample has hundreds of thousands of distinct CDR3 sequences, with 18% found just once. V trimming: 1 base; J trimming: 10 bases; junction bases outside the gene matches: 9. From germline, CDR1 is LNHNV and CDR2 YYDKDF (reference sequence). The CDR3 is made up of 15 amino acids. In this sample, this clonotype turned up a few times. Antigen: not known. The V call is TRBV15, the J call TRBJ2-1; TRBD2 matches at 8 bases. The sequence was obtained from a male donor with ankylosing spondylitis. Sequenced material: blood, either unsorted or a sorted T cell fraction (not recorded which). DNA for the CDR3: TGTGCCACCAGCAGAGGGACTAGCACTTGGGGGGAGCAGTTCTTC. Translating gives CATSRGTSTWGEQFF.